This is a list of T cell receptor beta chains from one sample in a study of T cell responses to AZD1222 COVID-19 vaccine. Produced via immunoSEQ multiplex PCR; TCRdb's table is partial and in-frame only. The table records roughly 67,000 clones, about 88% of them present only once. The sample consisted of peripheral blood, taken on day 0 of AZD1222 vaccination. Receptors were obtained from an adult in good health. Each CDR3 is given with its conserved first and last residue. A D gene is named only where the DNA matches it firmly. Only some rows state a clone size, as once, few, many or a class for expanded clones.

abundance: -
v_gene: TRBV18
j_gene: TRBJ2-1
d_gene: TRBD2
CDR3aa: CASGTSGSLHNEQFF
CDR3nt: TGTGCCAGCGGGACTAGCGGGAGTCTCCACAATGAGCAGTTCTTC

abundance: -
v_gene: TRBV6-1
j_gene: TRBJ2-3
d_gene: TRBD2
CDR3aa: CASSDPAAGRVDTQYF
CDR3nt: TGTGCCAGCAGTGACCCCGCAGCGGGGAGGGTAGATACGCAGTATTTT

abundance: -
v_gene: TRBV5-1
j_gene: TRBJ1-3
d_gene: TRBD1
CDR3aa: CASSQSTGTGNTIYF
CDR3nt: TGCGCCAGCAGCCAGTCGACAGGGACTGGAAACACCATATATTTT

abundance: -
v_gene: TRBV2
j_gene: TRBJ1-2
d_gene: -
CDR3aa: CASRGRVLNYGYTF
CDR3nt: TGTGCCAGCAGAGGGCGTGTCCTTAACTATGGCTACACCTTC

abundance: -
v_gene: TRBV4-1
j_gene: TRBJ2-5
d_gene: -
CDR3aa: CASSHITETQYF
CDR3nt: TGCGCCAGCAGCCACATAACGGAGACCCAGTACTTC

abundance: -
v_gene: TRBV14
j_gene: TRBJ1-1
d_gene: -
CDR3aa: CASSLPLGGGNTEAFF
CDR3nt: TGTGCCAGCAGCCTCCCCTTAGGGGGTGGAAACACTGAAGCTTTCTTT

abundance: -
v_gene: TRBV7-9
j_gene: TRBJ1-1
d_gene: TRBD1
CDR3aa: CASSLFGRQGVWNTEAFF
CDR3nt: TGTGCCAGCAGCTTGTTTGGCCGACAGGGGGTATGGAACACTGAAGCTTTCTTT

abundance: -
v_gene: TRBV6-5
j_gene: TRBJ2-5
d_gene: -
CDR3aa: CASTGNQETQYF
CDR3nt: TGTGCCAGCACCGGGAACCAAGAGACCCAGTACTTC

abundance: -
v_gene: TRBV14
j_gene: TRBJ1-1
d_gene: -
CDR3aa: CASSQVVPPPQKRSSNPEAFF
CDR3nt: TGTGCCAGCAGCCAAGTGGTCCCACCCCCACAGAAGCGCTCGTCTAACCCTGAAGCTTTCTTT

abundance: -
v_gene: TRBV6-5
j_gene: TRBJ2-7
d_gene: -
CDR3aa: CASSYFGSSYEQYF
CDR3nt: TGTGCCAGCAGTTACTTTGGCAGCTCCTACGAGCAGTACTTC

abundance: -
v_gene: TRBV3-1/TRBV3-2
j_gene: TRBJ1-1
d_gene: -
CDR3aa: CASSQSRPVTEAFF
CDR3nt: TGTGCCAGCAGCCAGTCCCGTCCAGTCACTGAAGCTTTCTTT

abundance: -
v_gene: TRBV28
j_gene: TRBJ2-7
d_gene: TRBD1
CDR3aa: CASTTGTGTYEQYF
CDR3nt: TGTGCCAGCACTACCGGGACAGGGACCTACGAGCAGTACTTC

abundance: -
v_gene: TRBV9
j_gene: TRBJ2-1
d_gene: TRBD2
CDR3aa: CASSPRSDRLAGINEQFF
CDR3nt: TGTGCCAGCAGCCCCCGTAGTGACCGACTAGCGGGAATCAATGAGCAGTTCTTC

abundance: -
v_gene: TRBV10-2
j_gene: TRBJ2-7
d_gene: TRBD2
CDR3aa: CASSEWTSGSYEQYF
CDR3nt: TGCGCCAGCAGTGAGTGGACTAGCGGGTCGTACGAGCAGTACTTC

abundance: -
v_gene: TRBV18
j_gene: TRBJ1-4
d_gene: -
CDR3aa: CASSLLALLQGEANEKLFF
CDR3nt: TGTGCCAGCTCGCTACTTGCCCTCTTACAGGGAGAAGCTAATGAAAAACTGTTTTTT

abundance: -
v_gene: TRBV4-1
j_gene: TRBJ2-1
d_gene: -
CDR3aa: CASSLGRYNEQFF
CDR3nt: TGCGCCAGCAGTCTCGGGAGATACAATGAGCAGTTCTTC

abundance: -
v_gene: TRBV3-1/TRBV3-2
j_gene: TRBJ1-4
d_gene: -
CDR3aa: CASSQRGTDEKLFF
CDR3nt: TGTGCCAGCAGCCAACGAGGGACTGATGAAAAACTGTTTTTT

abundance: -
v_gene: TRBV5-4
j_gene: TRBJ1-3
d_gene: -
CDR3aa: CASSLAQGTGNTIYF
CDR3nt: TGTGCCAGCAGCTTGGCCCAGGGGACTGGAAACACCATATATTTT

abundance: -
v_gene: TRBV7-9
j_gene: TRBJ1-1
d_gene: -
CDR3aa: CASSLGQNTEAFF
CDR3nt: TGTGCCAGCAGCTTAGGGCAGAACACTGAAGCTTTCTTT

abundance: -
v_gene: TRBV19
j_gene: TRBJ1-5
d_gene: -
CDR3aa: CASSIRQGNQPQHF
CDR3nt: TGTGCCAGTAGTATTAGGCAGGGCAATCAGCCCCAGCATTTT

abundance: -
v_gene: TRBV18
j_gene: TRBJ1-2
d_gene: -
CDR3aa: CASSPGTNYGYTF
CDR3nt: TGTGCCAGCTCACCAGGGACTAACTATGGCTACACCTTC

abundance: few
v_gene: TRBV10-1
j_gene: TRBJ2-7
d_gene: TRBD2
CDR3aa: CASRQGLAASYEQYF
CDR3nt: TGCGCCAGCAGGCAGGGACTAGCGGCAAGCTACGAGCAGTACTTC

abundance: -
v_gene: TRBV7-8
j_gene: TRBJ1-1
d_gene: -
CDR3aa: CASSYRVRTEAFF
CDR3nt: TGTGCCAGCAGTTACAGGGTAAGGACTGAAGCTTTCTTT